Below, one T cell receptor beta chain is given with its context. The antigen remains undetermined. This sample is part of a study of cytomegalovirus exposure and HLA in healthy donors. General study points: CMV serostatus stood as the only immune exposure information on hand.

Amplification used 60 Vbeta primers and 13 Jbeta primers. TCRdb's table, derived via immunoSEQ multiplex PCR, lists solely in-frame clones and lacks some. In the table there are 70,000 or so clones, about 73% of which are singletons. Germline V lookup: CDR1 SNHLY, CDR2 FYNNEI. The CDR3 runs to 11 residues. The V and J ends lost 8 bases and 8 bases respectively, with 12 bases between them. Sequencing used PBMCs. The chain has TRBV2 and TRBJ1-2, with D uncertain. The receptor was derived from a woman between 25 and 40 years old in good health and CMV-seronegative. In DNA, the CDR3 is TGTGCCAGCGGAGCGGGGTCAGGCTACACCTTC. It encodes CASGAGSGYTF.